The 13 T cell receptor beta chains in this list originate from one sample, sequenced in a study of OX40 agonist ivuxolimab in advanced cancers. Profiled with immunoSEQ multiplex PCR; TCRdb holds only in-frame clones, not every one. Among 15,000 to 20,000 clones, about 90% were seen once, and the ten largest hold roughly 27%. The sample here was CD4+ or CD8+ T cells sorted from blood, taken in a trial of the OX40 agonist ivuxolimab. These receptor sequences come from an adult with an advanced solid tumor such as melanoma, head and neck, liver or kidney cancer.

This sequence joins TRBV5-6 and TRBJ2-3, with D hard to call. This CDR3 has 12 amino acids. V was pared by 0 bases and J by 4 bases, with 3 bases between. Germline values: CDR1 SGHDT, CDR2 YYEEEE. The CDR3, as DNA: TGTGCCAGCAGCTTGGTCTCAGATACGCAGTATTTT. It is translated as CASSLVSDTQYF.

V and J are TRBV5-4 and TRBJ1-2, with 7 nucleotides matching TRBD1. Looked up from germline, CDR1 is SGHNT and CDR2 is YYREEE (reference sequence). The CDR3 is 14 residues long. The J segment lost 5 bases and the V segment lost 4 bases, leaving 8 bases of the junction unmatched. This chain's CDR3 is CASSTGTVIYGYTF. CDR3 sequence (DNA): TGTGCCAGCAGCACAGGGACAGTGATTTATGGCTACACCTTC.

CDR3 residues: CASSSTGRPNYGYTF. CDR3 in DNA: TGTGCCAGCAGCTCCACCGGGAGGCCCAACTATGGCTACACCTTC. The chain has TRBV7-2 and TRBJ1-2; D unclear. The CDR3 has 15 residues. Germline V gene data show CDR1 as SGHTA and CDR2 as FQGNSA. Trimming removed 4 bases from V and 2 bases from J, with 14 bases in between.

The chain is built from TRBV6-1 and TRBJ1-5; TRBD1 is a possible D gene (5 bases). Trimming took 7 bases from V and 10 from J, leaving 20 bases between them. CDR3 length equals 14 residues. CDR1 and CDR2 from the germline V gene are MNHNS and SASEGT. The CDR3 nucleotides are TGTGCCAGCACTCAGGGATTTCCAAACGTCCCCCAGCATTTT. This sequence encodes CASTQGFPNVPQHF.

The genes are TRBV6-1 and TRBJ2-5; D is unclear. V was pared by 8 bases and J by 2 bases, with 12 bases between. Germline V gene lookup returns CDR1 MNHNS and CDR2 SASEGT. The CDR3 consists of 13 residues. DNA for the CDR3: TGTGCCAGCGAGATAGGAGCACAAGAGACCCAGTACTTC. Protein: CASEIGAQETQYF.

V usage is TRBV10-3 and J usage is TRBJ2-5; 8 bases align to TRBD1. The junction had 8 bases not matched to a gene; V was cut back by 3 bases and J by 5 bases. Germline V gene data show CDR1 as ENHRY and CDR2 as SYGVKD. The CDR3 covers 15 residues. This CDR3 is CAISDPDREGETQYF. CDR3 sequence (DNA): TGTGCCATCAGTGACCCGGACAGGGAAGGGGAGACCCAGTACTTC.

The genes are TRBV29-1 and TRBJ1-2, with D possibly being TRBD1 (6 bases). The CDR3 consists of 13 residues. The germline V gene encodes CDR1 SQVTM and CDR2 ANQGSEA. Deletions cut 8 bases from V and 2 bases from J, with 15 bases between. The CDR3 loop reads CSTRDRGNYGYTF. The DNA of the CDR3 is TGCAGCACACGAGATAGGGGGAACTATGGCTACACCTTC.

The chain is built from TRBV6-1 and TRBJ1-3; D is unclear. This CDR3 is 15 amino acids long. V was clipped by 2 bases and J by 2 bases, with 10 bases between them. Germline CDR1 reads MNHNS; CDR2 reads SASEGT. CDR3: CASSEIRSTGNTIYF. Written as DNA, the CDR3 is TGTGCCAGCAGTGAAATCAGGTCCACTGGAAACACCATATATTTT.

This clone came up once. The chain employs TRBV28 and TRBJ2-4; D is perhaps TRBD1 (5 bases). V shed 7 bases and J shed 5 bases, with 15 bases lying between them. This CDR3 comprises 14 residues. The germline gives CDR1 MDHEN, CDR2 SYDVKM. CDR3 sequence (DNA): TGTGCCAGCACCGACAGTGGGGCCCAAAACATTCAGTACTTC. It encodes CASTDSGAQNIQYF.

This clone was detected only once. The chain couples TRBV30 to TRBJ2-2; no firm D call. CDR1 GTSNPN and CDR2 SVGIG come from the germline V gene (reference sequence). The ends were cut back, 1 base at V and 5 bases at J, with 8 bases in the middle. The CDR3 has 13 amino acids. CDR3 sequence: CAWSEPLTGELFF. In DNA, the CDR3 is TGTGCCTGGAGTGAACCCCTTACCGGGGAGCTGTTTTTT. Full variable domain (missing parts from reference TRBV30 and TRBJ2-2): SQTIHQWPATLVQPVGSPLSLECTVEGTSNPNLYWYRQAAGRGLQLLFYSVGIGQISSEVPQNLSASRPQDRQFILSSKKLLLSDSGFYLCAWSEPLTGELFFGEGSRLTVL.

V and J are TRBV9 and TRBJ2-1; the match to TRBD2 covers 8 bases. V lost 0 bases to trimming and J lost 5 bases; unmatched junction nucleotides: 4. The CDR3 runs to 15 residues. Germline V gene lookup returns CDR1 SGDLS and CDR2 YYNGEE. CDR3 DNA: TGTGCCAGCAGCGTAGCGGGGGGGCGTAACAATGAGCAGTTCTTC. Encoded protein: CASSVAGGRNNEQFF.

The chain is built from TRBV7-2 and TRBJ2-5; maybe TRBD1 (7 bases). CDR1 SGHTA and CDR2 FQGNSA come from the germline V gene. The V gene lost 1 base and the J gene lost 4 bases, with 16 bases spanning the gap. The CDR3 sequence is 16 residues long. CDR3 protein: CASSLGLGGGGETQYF. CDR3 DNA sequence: TGTGCCAGCAGCTTAGGGCTAGGAGGGGGCGGAGAGACCCAGTACTTC.

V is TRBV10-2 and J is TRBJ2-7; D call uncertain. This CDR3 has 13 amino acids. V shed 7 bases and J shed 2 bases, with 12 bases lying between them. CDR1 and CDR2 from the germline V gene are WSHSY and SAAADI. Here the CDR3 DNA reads TGCGCCAGCATGGTGGATCCTACCTACGAGCAGTACTTC. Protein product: CASMVDPTYEQYF.